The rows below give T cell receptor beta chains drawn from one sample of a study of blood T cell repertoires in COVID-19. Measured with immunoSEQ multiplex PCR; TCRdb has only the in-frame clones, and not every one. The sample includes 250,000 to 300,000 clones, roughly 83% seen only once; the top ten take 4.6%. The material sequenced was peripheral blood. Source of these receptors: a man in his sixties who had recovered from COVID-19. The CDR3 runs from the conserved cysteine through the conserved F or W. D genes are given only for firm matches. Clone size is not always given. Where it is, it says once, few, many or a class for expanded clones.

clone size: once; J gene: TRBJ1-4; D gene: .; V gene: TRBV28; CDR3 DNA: TGTGCCAGCAGTTTATCGGGGGGAATTCGAAAACTGTTTTTT; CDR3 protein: CASSLSGGIRKLFF
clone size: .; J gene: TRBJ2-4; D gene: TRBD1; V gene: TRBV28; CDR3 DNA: TGTGCCAGCAGTTTCCCCGGGACAGGTTCTGCGGCAGCCAAAAACATTCAGTACTTC; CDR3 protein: CASSFPGTGSAAAKNIQYF
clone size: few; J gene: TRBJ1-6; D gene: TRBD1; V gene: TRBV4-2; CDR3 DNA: TGTGCCAGCAGCCAGGACAGGACCCGTTCACCCCTCCACTTT; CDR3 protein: CASSQDRTRSPLHF
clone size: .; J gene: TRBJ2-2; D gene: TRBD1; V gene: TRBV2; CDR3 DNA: TGTGCCACCTCGATAGAGACAGGGGGGGACACCGGGGAGCTGTTTTTT; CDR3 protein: CATSIETGGDTGELFF
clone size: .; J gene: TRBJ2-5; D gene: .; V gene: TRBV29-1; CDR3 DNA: TGCAGCGGGGGGAGGTCGGCCCAAGAGACCCAGTACTTC; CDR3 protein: CSGGRSAQETQYF
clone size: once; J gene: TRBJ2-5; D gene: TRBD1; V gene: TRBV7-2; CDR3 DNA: TGTGCCAGCAGCTTCGACAGGGGGAAAGAGACCCAGTACTTC; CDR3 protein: CASSFDRGKETQYF
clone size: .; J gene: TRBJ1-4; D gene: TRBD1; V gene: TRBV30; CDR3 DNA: TGTGCCTGGAGTGTACGCAGGGGGCAAGAAAAACTGTTTTTT; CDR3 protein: CAWSVRRGQEKLFF
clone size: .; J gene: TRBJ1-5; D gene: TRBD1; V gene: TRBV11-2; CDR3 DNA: TGTGCCAGCAGCTTAGATAGCGGGACAGGGTGTAATCAGCCCCAGCATTTT; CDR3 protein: CASSLDSGTGCNQPQHF
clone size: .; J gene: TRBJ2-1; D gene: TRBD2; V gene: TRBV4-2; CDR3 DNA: TGTGCCAGCAGCTCGACGACTAGCGGGGGGGCATATGAGCAGTTCTTC; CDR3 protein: CASSSTTSGGAYEQFF
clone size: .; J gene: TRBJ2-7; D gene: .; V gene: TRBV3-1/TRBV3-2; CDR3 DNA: TGTGCCAGCAGCCCGTTACGACAGGCTGGGGAGCAGTACTTC; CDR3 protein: CASSPLRQAGEQYF
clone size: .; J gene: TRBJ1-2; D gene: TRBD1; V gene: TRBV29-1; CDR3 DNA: TGCAGCGTTGGACGACAGGGGGCGCTCGGCTACACCTTC; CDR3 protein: CSVGRQGALGYTF
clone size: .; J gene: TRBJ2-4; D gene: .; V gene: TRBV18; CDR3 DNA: TGTGCCAGCTCACCCCCGGTCCAGGGGAATTTAGCCAAAAACATTCAGTACTTC; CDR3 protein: CASSPPVQGNLAKNIQYF
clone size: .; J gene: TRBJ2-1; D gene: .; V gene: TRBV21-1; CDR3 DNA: TGTGCCAGCAGCAAAACGGGTGGTTGGACAGTTACCTACAATGAGCAGTTCTTC; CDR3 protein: CASSKTGGWTVTYNEQFF
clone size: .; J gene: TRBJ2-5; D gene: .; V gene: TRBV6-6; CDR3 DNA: TGTGCCAGCATCCGAGGGTTGGGGGAGACCCAGTACTTC; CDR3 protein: CASIRGLGETQYF
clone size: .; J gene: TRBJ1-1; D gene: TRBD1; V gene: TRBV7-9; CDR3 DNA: TGTGCCAGCAGTGGACAGGGGATTATGAACACTGAAGCTTTCTTT; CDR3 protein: CASSGQGIMNTEAFF
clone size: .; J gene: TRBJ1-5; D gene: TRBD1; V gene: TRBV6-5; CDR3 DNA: TGTGCCAGCAGCGGGGACAGGGGTGACAATCAGCCCCAGCATTTT; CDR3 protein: CASSGDRGDNQPQHF
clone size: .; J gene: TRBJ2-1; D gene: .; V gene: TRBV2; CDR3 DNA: TGTGCCAGCAGTGAAGGCGGGGTCTCCTACAATGAGCAGTTCTTC; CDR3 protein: CASSEGGVSYNEQFF
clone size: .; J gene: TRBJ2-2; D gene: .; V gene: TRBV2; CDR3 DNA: TGTGCCAGCAGTGAGGGCAGCCTTAACACCGGGGAGCTGTTTTTT; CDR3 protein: CASSEGSLNTGELFF
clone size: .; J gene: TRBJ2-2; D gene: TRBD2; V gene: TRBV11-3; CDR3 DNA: TGTGCCAGCAGCCCGGGGGGGACCGGGGAGCTGTTTTTT; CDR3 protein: CASSPGGTGELFF
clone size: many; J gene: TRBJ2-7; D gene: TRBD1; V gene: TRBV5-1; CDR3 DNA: TGCGCCAGCAGCTTGGCCGGGACAGGAAGCGAGCAGTACTTC; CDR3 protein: CASSLAGTGSEQYF
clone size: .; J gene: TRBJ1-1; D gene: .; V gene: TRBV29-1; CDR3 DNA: TGCAGCGTTGAAGATCGGGGGGGCGCCACTGAAGCTTTCTTT; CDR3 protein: CSVEDRGGATEAFF
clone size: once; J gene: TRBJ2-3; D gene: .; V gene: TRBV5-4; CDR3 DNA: TGTGCCAGCAGCTTAGGGGTGGTCACAGATACGCAGTATTTT; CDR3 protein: CASSLGVVTDTQYF
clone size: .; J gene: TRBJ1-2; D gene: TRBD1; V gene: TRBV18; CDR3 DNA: TGTGCCAGCTCCGCGGGGACAGGGATAGCTAACTATGGCTACACCTTC; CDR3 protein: CASSAGTGIANYGYTF
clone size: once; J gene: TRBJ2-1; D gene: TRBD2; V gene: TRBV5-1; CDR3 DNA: TGCGCCAGCAGCCCTCGTTCTAGCGGGGATGCGTCCCATGAGCAGTTCTTC; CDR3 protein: CASSPRSSGDASHEQFF
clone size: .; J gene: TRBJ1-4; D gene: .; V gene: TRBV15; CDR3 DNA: TGTGCCACCAGCCAAGATGTGGCAGGGTTGATCGAAAAACTGTTTTTT; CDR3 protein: CATSQDVAGLIEKLFF
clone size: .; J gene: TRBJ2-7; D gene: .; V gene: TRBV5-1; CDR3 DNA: TGCGCCAGCACCCCCCTATTGATGGCGCGGCCAAACCCCTACGAGCAGTACTTC; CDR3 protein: CASTPLLMARPNPYEQYF
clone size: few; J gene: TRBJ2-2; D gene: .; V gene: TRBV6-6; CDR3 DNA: TGTGCCAGCCGCAGTACGAACACCGGGGAGCTGTTTTTT; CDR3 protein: CASRSTNTGELFF
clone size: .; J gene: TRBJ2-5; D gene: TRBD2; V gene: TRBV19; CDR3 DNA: TGTGCCAGTCGCCCAGCGGGAGTATTAGAGACCCAGTACTTC; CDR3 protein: CASRPAGVLETQYF
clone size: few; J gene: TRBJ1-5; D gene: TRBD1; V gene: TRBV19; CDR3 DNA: TGTGCCAGTAGTACAGGACAGGGGGAAGGGCCCCAGCATTTT; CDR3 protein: CASSTGQGEGPQHF
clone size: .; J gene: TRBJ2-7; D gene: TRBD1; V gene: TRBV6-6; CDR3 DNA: TGTGCCAGCACCCGGGACAGCCAAGCCTACGAGCAGTACTTC; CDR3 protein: CASTRDSQAYEQYF
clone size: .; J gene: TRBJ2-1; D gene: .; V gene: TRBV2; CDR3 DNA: TGTGCCAGCGCAACTAGCCTCTCCTACAATGAGCAGTTCTTC; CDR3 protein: CASATSLSYNEQFF
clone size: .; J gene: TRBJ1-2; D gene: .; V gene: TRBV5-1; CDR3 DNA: TGCGCCAGCAGCTTGGAGGCGGGACGGGGCTACACCTTC; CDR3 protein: CASSLEAGRGYTF
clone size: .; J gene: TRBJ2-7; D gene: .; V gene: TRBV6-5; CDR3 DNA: TGTGCCAGCAGAAAAAAGGACACCCCCTCCTACGAGCAGTACTTC; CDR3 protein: CASRKKDTPSYEQYF
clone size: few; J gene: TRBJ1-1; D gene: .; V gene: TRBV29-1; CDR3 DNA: TGCAGCGTTGAAGGGGCGGCAGGGGTAGCTTTCTTT; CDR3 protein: CSVEGAAGVAFF
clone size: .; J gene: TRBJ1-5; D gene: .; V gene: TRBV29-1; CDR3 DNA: TGCAGCGCCGTTGCGACAGGTCGCAATCAGCCCCAGCATTTT; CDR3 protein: CSAVATGRNQPQHF
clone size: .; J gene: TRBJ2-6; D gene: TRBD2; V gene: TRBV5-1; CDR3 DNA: TGCGCCAGCATGGGAACGGCGGGGGGGCCTGGGGCCAACGTCCTGACTTTC; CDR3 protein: CASMGTAGGPGANVLTF
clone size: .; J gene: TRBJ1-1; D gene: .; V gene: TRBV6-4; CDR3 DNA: TGTGCCAGTGAGGGCCCGTTCGGACCTGCATCGATGAACACTGAAGCTTTCTTT; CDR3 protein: CASEGPFGPASMNTEAFF
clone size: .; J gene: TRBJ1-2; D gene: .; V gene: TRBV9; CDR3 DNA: TGTGCCAGCAGCGTAGACGGGGTCCAATATGGCTACACCTTC; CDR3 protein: CASSVDGVQYGYTF
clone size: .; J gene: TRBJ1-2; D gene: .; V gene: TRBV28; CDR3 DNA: TGTGCCAGCAGTTTTTTACAGGGCAGACTCTATGGCTACACCTTC; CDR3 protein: CASSFLQGRLYGYTF
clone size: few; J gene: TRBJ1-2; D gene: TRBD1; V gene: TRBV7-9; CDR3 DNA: TGTGCCAGCAGCCCAAGTGGACAGGATAACTATGGCTACACCTTC; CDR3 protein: CASSPSGQDNYGYTF
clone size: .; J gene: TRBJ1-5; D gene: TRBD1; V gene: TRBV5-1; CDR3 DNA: TGCGCCAGCAGCTTCGGGACAGACAATCAGCCCCAGCATTTT; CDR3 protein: CASSFGTDNQPQHF
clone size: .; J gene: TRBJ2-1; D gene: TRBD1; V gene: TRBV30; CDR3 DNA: TGTGCCTGGAGAAAGTTAGGGGCCGGGACAGGGCTGAATGAGCAGTTCTTC; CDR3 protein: CAWRKLGAGTGLNEQFF